This T cell receptor (beta chain) was recovered during a study of T cell responses to AZD1222 COVID-19 vaccine. Here immunoSEQ multiplex PCR was the method, and the copy in TCRdb shows in-frame clones only, minus some. Of roughly 170,000 clones detected, 90% to 95% appear once; the ten largest clones hold 1.5% to 2%. Source: peripheral blood, taken 28 days after the second AZD1222 dose. This clonotype was sampled from an adult who received the AZD1222 COVID-19 vaccine.

CDR3 coding DNA: TGTGCCTGGACCTATAGCGGGTTACCCACAGATACGCAGTATTTT. Its protein product is CAWTYSGLPTDTQYF. The chain uses TRBV30 and TRBJ2-3; 7 bases are shared with TRBD2. This CDR3 contains 15 residues. Germline V gene lookup returns CDR1 GTSNPN and CDR2 SVGIG (reference sequence). The junction had 9 bases not matched to a gene; V was cut back by 4 bases and J by 2 bases.